These T cell receptor beta chains were read from a single sample in a study of cytomegalovirus exposure and HLA in healthy donors. This table comes from immunoSEQ multiplex PCR, and its TCRdb copy is limited to in-frame clones, with some not included. The sample includes around 88,000 clones, just under 80% of them seen just once. Specimen: PBMCs. These receptors all come from a woman in her 40s in good health and CMV-seropositive. The CDR3 runs from the conserved cysteine through the conserved F or W. The order of the fields is V gene, J gene, D gene, clone size, CDR3 DNA, CDR3 protein. D genes are given only for firm matches. Rows may omit the clone size; those that give it use once, few, many or a size class.

TRBV15	TRBJ2-5	-	-	TGTGCCACCAGCAGAGCAGGAGGGAGACTTCAAGAGACCCAGTACTTC	CATSRAGGRLQETQYF
TRBV30	TRBJ1-4	-	few	TGTGCCTGGTCCAGACAGCTAAATGAAAAACTGTTTTTT	CAWSRQLNEKLFF
TRBV29-1	TRBJ2-2	-	once	TGCAGCGTTGATCGCCGGAGCGACGGGGAGCTGTTTTTT	CSVDRRSDGELFF
TRBV5-5	TRBJ1-4	-	-	TGTGCCAGCAGCTTTTTGGGAGGAGGTGAAAAACTGTTTTTT	CASSFLGGGEKLFF
TRBV7-9	TRBJ2-5	TRBD1	-	TGTGCCAGCAGTTTCGGGACAGCCTATGGGACCCAGTACTTC	CASSFGTAYGTQYF
TRBV5-1	TRBJ2-7	-	-	TGCGCCAGCAGCCCCTGGGTAGCGGACGAGCAGTACTTC	CASSPWVADEQYF
TRBV18	TRBJ2-7	TRBD2	-	TGTGCCAGCTCACCACGACTAGCGGGGATTTCCTACGAGCAGTACTTC	CASSPRLAGISYEQYF
TRBV2	TRBJ2-1	TRBD1	-	TGTGCCAGCTCCCAAGGGGCAGGGGGCTATGAGCAGTTCTTC	CASSQGAGGYEQFF
TRBV7-9	TRBJ1-1	-	-	TGTGCCAGCAGCTTAGCGGGTACAGGCCTGAACACTGAAGCTTTCTTT	CASSLAGTGLNTEAFF
TRBV19	TRBJ2-6	-	-	TGTGCCAGTACAGGGGACTCTGGGGCCAACGTCCTGACTTTC	CASTGDSGANVLTF
TRBV2	TRBJ1-2	TRBD1	-	TGTGCCAGCATCCCGACAGGGCGGGATGGCTACACCTTC	CASIPTGRDGYTF
TRBV6-5	TRBJ2-2	-	-	TGTGCCAGCAGTTACTCGTACGCGTCCGGGGAGCTGTTTTTT	CASSYSYASGELFF
TRBV27	TRBJ2-5	-	-	TGTGCCAGCAGTTTATCTAGACAAGAGACCCAGTACTTC	CASSLSRQETQYF
TRBV6-1	TRBJ2-5	TRBD2	once	TGTGCCAGCAGTCAAAGCGGGAGGGCCGAGGAGACCCAGTACTTC	CASSQSGRAEETQYF